The present T cell receptor (beta chain) was sequenced within a study of blood T cell repertoires in COVID-19. Study details: COVID-19 samples from acute and convalescent phases originated in the United States, Italy and Spain. From T cells, B-cell-depleted T cells, or PBMCs came the material, which was cDNA or gDNA.

Authors' processing steps: Quantification of nucleated cells was approximated via reference gene primer amplification. Sequencing was performed with immunoSEQ multiplex PCR; in TCRdb, only in-frame clones are kept and a portion is missing. The V and J calls and clone size come from that table; D and trimming were worked out from the DNA. Among 180,000 or so clones listed, 70% to 85% were seen once. J gave up 2 bases and V 7 bases, and 8 bases lay outside the gene matches. The germline V gene encodes CDR1 SQVTM and CDR2 ANQGSEA. The CDR3 loop spans 14 amino acids. The clonotype was recovered from a human donor with acute or convalescent COVID-19. The donor label of this sample is uncertain. V and J are TRBV29-1 and TRBJ2-7; 10 bases are shared with TRBD1. Source material: peripheral blood. This CDR3 is CSAARGQGPYEQYF. CDR3 bases: TGCAGCGCCGCCCGGGGACAGGGGCCCTACGAGCAGTACTTC.